This T cell receptor (beta chain) was found in a study of T cells in women clearing cervical HPV infection (dated by TCRdb to 2017 to 2018). A note on the overall study: The cases were about two dozen women with histologically confirmed HPV16-related CIN3 or worse, and 2 of those women had invasive cancers. Among cases, blood sampling came a median of roughly 150 days after lesion detection, with an interquartile range of about 85 to 230 days. The parent cohort enrolled around 10,000 women aged 18 or older in Guanacaste, Costa Rica, during about 1992 to 1994 and followed them for less than 8 years. Nested within Costa Rica's Guanacaste HPV Natural History Study, an exploratory proof-of-principle case-control study compared TCR repertoires across cervical HPV16 outcomes. Controls were 25 or so women whose single incident HPV16 infection cleared within 12 months without precancer or cancer developing. Since only a few of the women had HLA typing available, the possibility that HLA type was acting as a confounder could not be ruled out. Case blood was taken at the visit when the lesion was first identified, whereas control blood was taken when infection was no longer detected. Cases were matched to controls by age within five years and by the year the sample was collected. Five blinded duplicates per group were added as quality controls, so that approximately 60 samples were obtained: 50 or so participants and 10 replicates. Median age was roughly 33 years in cases versus approximately 37 in controls, and baseline characteristics did not differ significantly.

Using the immunoSEQ assay, multiplex PCR amplified TCR beta CDR3 regions from an average of around 1,300 ng of genomic DNA per sample. To correct primer bias, the assay used a complete synthetic TCR repertoire to set an amplification baseline. The amplicons were sequenced using the Illumina platform. In the paper's pipeline: Sequence errors were corrected by clustering with frequency ratios and a modified nearest-neighbor algorithm, and the sequences were then analyzed in the immunoSEQ Analyzer using IMGT gene definitions. At each rarefaction depth, TCR richness and evenness were averaged across 20 rarefaction repeats, and samples with fewer sequences than that depth were excluded. Relative abundances of V, D and J genes were compared between groups using Wilcoxon rank sum tests, with FDR correction applied. In the blinded duplicates, the intraclass correlation was approximately 95% for TCR richness and averaged about 79% across around 66 gene segments. TCRdb obtained this table from immuneACCESS and retained in-frame rearrangements with V and J assigned. These tables miss some clones; where compared with another copy, unresolved V genes account for less than half of the shortfall, and the remainder is unexplained. V, J and clone size derive from that table, while D and trimming were established from the DNA sequence. The sample's clone listing holds roughly 49,000 clones. More than 0.8% of the sample is held by the ten biggest clonotypes.

Every participant had a single incident cervical HPV16 infection, and prevalent HPV16 infections were excluded. Cervical HPV DNA was detected by MY09/MY11 PCR, and genotyping was performed by dot-blot hybridization. Approximately 15 mL of heparinized blood was centrifuged, after which the buffy coat was aliquoted, frozen at -30 degrees C, and then stored at -80 degrees C. QIAGEN kits were used to extract genomic DNA from buffy coat specimens. To note about this clone: No antigen is known for it.

Here is what the overall study found, with its caveats: Because the number of T cells in each sample was unknown, differences in richness could reflect differing T-cell content rather than repertoire biology. By combining richness with V gene abundances, random forest classifiers separated cases from controls with an estimated AUC of about 0.86. CIN3+ cases had significantly higher TCR repertoire richness than controls across sequencing depths, but evenness did not differ between the groups. The cross-sectional design could not show whether associations preceded infection or resulted from it; effector/memory subsets and HPV-specific T cells were not isolated.

The source is a woman between 18 and 70 years old with a cervical HPV16 infection that either progressed to CIN3+ or cleared (not recorded which). Source material: blood buffy coat.

CDR3 region: CASSRVDRDNVLFF. The DNA read from the CDR3 is TGTGCCAGCTCACGGGTGGACAGGGATAACGTG. The chain employs TRBV18 and TRBJ2-2, with 8 bases in between that match TRBD1. The sequenced fragment ends 3 residues before the CDR3 boundary, so the rest is inferred from the germline J gene. CDR1 is given as KGHSH and CDR2 as LQKENI, both from the germline V gene. The CDR3 contains 14 residues, cysteine and phenylalanine counted. Sequencing covers 33 bases of the CDR3, shown here with the frame starting at base 1.